There are a few counts of the clone carrying this T cell receptor (beta chain). Its antigen is not identified. The sample is drawn from a study of T cells after yellow fever vaccination. Study details: Researchers used SMART-Seq v4 Ultra Low Input to prepare fractions that had low cell numbers.

CDR3 length equals 16 residues. With 4 bases clipped from V and 9 bases from J, the junction kept 13 bases outside the gene matches. The germline V gene encodes CDR1 LGHNA and CDR2 YSLEER. Notes on the study in general: The secondary T-cell response peaked on day 5, not day 15, but was weaker.

The TCR cDNA carried a universal primer site and UMIs from 5'RACE template switching. TCRdb re-analysed the 5' RACE reads in MiXCR, keeping a single row per CDR3 protein. The table shows approximately 350,000 distinct CDR3 sequences, with more than 9% occurring only once. The chain carries TRBV4-3 and TRBJ2-1; 9 positions agree with TRBD1. This TCR came from a man aged 18 to 29 who received the YFV17D yellow fever vaccine. Sequences were derived from PBMCs, sampled on the day of the first yellow fever vaccination. In DNA, the CDR3 is TGCGCCAGCAGCCGAGTACAGGGGGCGCTTTCGAGTGAGCAGTTCTTC. This gives the protein CASSRVQGALSSEQFF.